In this sample, the clone carrying this T cell receptor beta chain turned up once. Its antigen remains unknown. This entry comes from a study of immune evolution from preneoplasia to lung adenocarcinoma. General study findings and limits: From normal lung to invasive adenocarcinoma, top clone frequencies appeared to decrease. KRAS-mutant nodules had the highest T cell clonality.

Macro-dissection enriched premalignant or tumor cells before nucleic acid extraction. Produced via immunoSEQ multiplex PCR; TCRdb's table is partial and in-frame only. Of about 10,000 clones listed, 70% to 80% are singletons. From germline, CDR1 is MNHEY and CDR2 SMNVEV (reference sequence). V lost 6 bases and J lost 9; bases outside the gene matches: 6. This CDR3 is built from 14 residues. The J gene is TRBJ1-6, the V gene TRBV27, with TRBD1 identical over 9 bases. This clonotype originated in a person aged 70 to 85 with lung adenocarcinoma. Sequenced: FFPE minimally invasive lung adenocarcinoma tissue. The CDR3 DNA follows: TGTGCCAGCAGAACACAGGGGGCTGGTTCACCCCTCCACTTT. Translating gives CASRTQGAGSPLHF.